This T cell receptor beta chain stems from a study of OX40 agonist ivuxolimab in advanced cancers. V dropped 5 bases and J dropped 6; count of bases not matched to a gene: 2. The CDR3 totals 13 residues. Per germline, CDR1 ENHRY and CDR2 SYGVKD. The repertoire was sequenced with immunoSEQ multiplex PCR; TCRdb's copy has only in-frame clones and lacks some. Among 65,000 to 95,000 clones listed, around 92% were seen once. Sequencing was performed on CD4+ or CD8+ T cells sorted from blood, taken in a trial of the OX40 agonist ivuxolimab. The chain links TRBV10-3 to TRBJ1-4; TRBD1 aligns across 8 bases. The receptor comes from an adult with an advanced solid tumor such as melanoma, head and neck, liver or kidney cancer. The CDR3 loop reads CAISPTGDEKLFF. DNA for the CDR3: TGTGCCATCAGTCCGACAGGGGATGAAAAACTGTTTTTT.